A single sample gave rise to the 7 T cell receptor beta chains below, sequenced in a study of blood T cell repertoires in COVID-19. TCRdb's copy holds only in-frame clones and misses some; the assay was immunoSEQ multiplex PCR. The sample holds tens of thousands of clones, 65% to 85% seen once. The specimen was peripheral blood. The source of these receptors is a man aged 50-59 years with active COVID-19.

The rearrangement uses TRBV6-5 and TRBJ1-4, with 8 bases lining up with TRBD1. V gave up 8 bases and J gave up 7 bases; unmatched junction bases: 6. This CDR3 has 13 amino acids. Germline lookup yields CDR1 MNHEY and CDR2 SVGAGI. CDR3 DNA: TGTGCCAGCTCTGGACAGGGTGGTGAAAAACTGTTTTTT. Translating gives CASSGQGGEKLFF.

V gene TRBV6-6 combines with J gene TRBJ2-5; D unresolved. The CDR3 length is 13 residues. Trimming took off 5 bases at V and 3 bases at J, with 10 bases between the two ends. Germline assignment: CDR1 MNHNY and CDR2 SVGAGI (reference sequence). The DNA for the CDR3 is TGTGCCAGCAGTACCCGCCAGAAAGAGACCCAGTACTTC. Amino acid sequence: CASSTRQKETQYF.

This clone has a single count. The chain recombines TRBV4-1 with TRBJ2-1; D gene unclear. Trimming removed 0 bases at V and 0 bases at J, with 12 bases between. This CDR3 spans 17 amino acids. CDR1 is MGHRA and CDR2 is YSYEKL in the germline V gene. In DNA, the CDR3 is TGCGCCAGCAGCCAAGATCGACTTATAATCTCCTACAATGAGCAGTTCTTC. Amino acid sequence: CASSQDRLIISYNEQFF.

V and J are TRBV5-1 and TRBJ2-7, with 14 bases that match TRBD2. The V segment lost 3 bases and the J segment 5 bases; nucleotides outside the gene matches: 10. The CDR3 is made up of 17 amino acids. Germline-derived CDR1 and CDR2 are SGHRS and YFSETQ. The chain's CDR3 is CASSYGTSGGLSDEQYF. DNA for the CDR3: TGCGCCAGCAGCTATGGGACTAGCGGGGGTTTGAGTGACGAGCAGTACTTC. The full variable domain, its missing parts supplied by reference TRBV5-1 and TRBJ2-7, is KAGVTQTPRYLIKTRGQQVTLSCSPISGHRSVSWYQQTPGQGLQFLFEYFSETQRNKGNFPGRFSGRQFSNSRSEMNVSTLELGDSALYLCASSYGTSGGLSDEQYFGPGTRLTVT.

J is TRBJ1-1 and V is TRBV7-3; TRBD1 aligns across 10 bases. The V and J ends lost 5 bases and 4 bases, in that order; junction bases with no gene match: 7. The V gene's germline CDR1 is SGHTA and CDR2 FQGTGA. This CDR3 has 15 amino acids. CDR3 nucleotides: TGTGCCAGCAGCCCACGACAGGGGGCGTCCACTGAAGCTTTCTTT. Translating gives CASSPRQGASTEAFF.

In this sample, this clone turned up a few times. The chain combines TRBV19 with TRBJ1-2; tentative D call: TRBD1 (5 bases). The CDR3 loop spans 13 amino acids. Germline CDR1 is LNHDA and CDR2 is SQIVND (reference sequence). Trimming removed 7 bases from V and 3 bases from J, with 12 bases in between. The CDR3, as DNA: TGTGCCAGTACCCTTCAAGGGGACTATGGCTACACCTTC. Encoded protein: CASTLQGDYGYTF.

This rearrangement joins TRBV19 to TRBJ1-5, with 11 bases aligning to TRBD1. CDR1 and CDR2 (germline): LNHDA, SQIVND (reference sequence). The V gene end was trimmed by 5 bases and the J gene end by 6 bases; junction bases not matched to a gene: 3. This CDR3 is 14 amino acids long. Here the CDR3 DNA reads TGTGCCAGTAGTTTGGGACAGGGGGGTCAGCCCCAGCATTTT. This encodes CASSLGQGGQPQHF.